The 10 T cell receptor beta chains given below trace back to one sample, sequenced in a study of beta chain features in type 1 diabetes. The authors reverse transcribed all of the isolated RNA, so sequencing captured expressed TCRB transcripts. Some clones are missing from TCRdb's copy, which holds only in-frame ones; the method was immunoSEQ multiplex PCR. The table shows 130,000 or so clones, with roughly 10% occurring only once. Study outcomes and limitations: In every one of the four CD4+ subsets, TCRB CDR3s were moderately but significantly shorter in Type 1 diabetes patients.

Their recognized antigens are unknown. Material: central memory CD4+ T cells from blood. These receptor sequences come from a man in his thirties or forties with type 1 diabetes.

The chain has TRBV2 and TRBJ2-5; no firm D call. Trimming shortened V by 3 bases and J by 3 bases, and 8 bases separated the two germline ends. Germline V CDR1 and CDR2: SNHLY, FYNNEI. This CDR3 is 13 amino acids long. In DNA, the CDR3 is TGTGCCAGCAGTGAGCTCGCGGAAGAGACCCAGTACTTC. Residues: CASSELAEETQYF. Full variable domain (rest looked up from reference TRBV2 and TRBJ2-5): EPEVTQTPSHQVTQMGQEVILRCVPISNHLYFYWYRQILGQKVEFLVSFYNNEISEKSEIFDDQFSVERPDGSNFTLKIRSTKLEDSAMYFCASSELAEETQYFGPGTRLLVL.

This clone has a handful of counts. Other DNA sequences of this sample code for an identical CDR3. This rearrangement joins TRBV15 to TRBJ1-6; 9 bases map to TRBD1. After removal of 0 bases from V and 9 bases from J, the junction contained 3 bases not matched to a gene. The germline V gene encodes CDR1 LNHNV and CDR2 YYDKDF (reference sequence). The CDR3 runs 15 residues. For the CDR3, the DNA is TGTGCCACCAGCAGAGATAGGGACAGGGCTTCACCCCTCCACTTT. It yields the protein CATSRDRDRASPLHF.

A few counts support this clone. V is TRBV11-3 and J is TRBJ2-1; D is possibly TRBD2 (5 bases). Per the germline V gene, CDR1 is SGHNT and CDR2 is YENEEA. Trimming shortened V by 1 base and J by 8 bases, and 9 bases separated the two germline ends. The CDR3 spans 13 residues. The CDR3 loop reads CASSLVRGYEQFF. The DNA of the CDR3 is TGTGCCAGCAGCTTAGTACGAGGGTATGAGCAGTTCTTC.

Note on this clone: The same CDR3 is also encoded by other DNA sequences in this sample. V usage is TRBV9 and J usage is TRBJ2-1; TRBD2 aligns across 11 bases. The germline gives CDR1 SGDLS, CDR2 YYNGEE. V was clipped by 4 bases and J by 7 bases; unmatched bases: 7. The CDR3 loop spans 15 amino acids. CDR3 nucleotide sequence: TGTGCCAGCAGCCCACGACTAGCGGGGAGGAATGAGCAGTTCTTC. Translated, it gives CASSPRLAGRNEQFF.

This clone was seen more than once but under ten times. The same CDR3 can be traced to other DNA sequences in this sample. V usage is TRBV11-2 and J usage is TRBJ1-1; TRBD1 is a possible D gene (5 bases). The CDR3 length is 15 residues. Trimming pared 1 base from V and 0 bases from J, leaving 9 bases between. CDR1 and CDR2 (germline): SGHAT, FQNNGV. CDR3 DNA sequence: TGTGCCAGCAGCTTAGTAGCAGGGCTGAACACTGAAGCTTTCTTT. This encodes CASSLVAGLNTEAFF.

J is TRBJ2-4 and V is TRBV5-4, with a tentative D call TRBD1 (6 bases). Between the trimmed V and J ends, which lost 4 bases and 6 bases, there was a span of 14 bases. CDR3 length equals 14 residues. The germline gives CDR1 SGHNT, CDR2 YYREEE (reference sequence). CDR3 coding DNA: TGTGCCAGCAGCAACCCACAGGGCGGAAACATTCAGTACTTC. It encodes CASSNPQGGNIQYF.

The rearrangement uses TRBV27 and TRBJ2-7, with D uncertain. The CDR3 spans 12 residues. Germline CDR1 is MNHEY and CDR2 is SMNVEV (reference sequence). The V end lost 6 bases, the J end lost 4 bases, and 10 bases lay between the germline ends. The CDR3, as DNA: TGTGCCAGCAGGAGAAGCCTGTACGAGCAGTACTTC. Amino acids: CASRRSLYEQYF.

This clone was detected only a few times. The chain uses TRBV2 and TRBJ2-1; D is possibly TRBD1 (5 bases). There are 13 residues in the CDR3. The V gene lost 8 bases and the J gene lost 12 bases, with 20 bases spanning the gap. Germline assignment: CDR1 SNHLY and CDR2 FYNNEI. The CDR3 coding sequence is TGTGCCAGCCACTGGAGACAGTCTCTCGGGCAGTTCTTC. Protein sequence: CASHWRQSLGQFF.

The CDR3 loop is CASTPGTGGSNQPQHF. The CDR3 region has the DNA TGTGCCAGCACCCCGGGGACAGGGGGCAGCAATCAGCCCCAGCATTTT. The V gene is TRBV18, the J gene TRBJ1-5; 12 bases are shared with TRBD1. This CDR3 has 16 amino acids. Germline V gene data show CDR1 as KGHSH and CDR2 as LQKENI. J lost 1 base, V lost 8 bases, and 6 bases had no gene match.

The sample holds a few counts of this clone. The chain joins TRBV18 to TRBJ2-7, with TRBD2 matching 7 bases. In germline, CDR1 is KGHSH, CDR2 LQKENI. The CDR3 consists of 12 residues. The ends lost 5 bases at V and 6 bases at J; junction bases unmatched: 4. The CDR3 protein is CASSVRTSEQYF. The CDR3 DNA reads as TGTGCCAGCTCAGTAAGGACTAGCGAGCAGTACTTC. The full variable domain, in which reference TRBV18 and TRBJ2-7 provide the parts outside the CDR3, is NAGVMQNPRHLVRRRGQEARLRCSPMKGHSHVYWYRQLPEEGLKFMVYLQKENIIDESGMPKERFSAEFPKEGPSILRIQQVVRGDSAAYFCASSVRTSEQYFGPGTRLTVT.